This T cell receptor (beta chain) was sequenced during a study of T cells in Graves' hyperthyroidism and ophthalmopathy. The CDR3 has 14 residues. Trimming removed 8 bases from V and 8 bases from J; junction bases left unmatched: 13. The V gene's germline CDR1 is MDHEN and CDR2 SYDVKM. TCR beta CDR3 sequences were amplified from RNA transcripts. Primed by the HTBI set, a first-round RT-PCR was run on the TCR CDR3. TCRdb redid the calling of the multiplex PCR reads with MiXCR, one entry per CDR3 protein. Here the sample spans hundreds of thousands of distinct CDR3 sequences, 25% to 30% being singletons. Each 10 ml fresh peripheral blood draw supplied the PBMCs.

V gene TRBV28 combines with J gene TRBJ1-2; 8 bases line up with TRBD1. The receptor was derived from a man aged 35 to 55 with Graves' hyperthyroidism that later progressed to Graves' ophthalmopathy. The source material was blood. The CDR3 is CASARTGWPWGYTF. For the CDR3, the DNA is TGTGCCAGCGCCAGGACAGGGTGGCCCTGGGGCTACACCTTC.